The subject of this entry is one TCR beta chain. Its antigen is still unknown. 5'RACE with constant-segment primers built TCRalpha and TCRbeta cDNA libraries with UMIs. TCRdb reprocessed the 5' RACE reads via MiXCR and lists one record per CDR3 protein. The table shows about 170,000 distinct CDR3 sequences, with roughly 13% occurring only once. The sample comes from a study of T-cell memory formation after mild COVID-19. The study's findings and limits: Mainly CM and EM harbored the contracting CD4+ clones; mainly EMRA harbored the CD8+ ones. Prior to infection, memory already included some responding clones, suggesting cross-reactive memory joined. Proof of SARS-CoV-2 specificity was absent for the second-wave clones that crested on day 37.

The source is a man between 18 and 29 years old who had mild COVID-19 (a few samples of this study predate the infection). Cell type and time point are not known. The sample taken for sequencing was PBMCs or a T cell subset sorted from them (not recorded which).

CDR3 residues: CASSPQGPPNTGELFF. The CDR3 DNA reads TGCGCCAGCAGCCCTCAGGGTCCCCCCAACACCGGGGAGCTGTTTTTT. The chain carries TRBV5-1 and TRBJ2-2; D possibly corresponds to TRBD1 (5 bases). Germline loops: CDR1 SGHRS, CDR2 YFSETQ. The V gene lost 4 bases and the J gene lost 2 bases, with 15 bases spanning the gap. This CDR3 has 16 residues.